The sequence of this T cell receptor beta chain was determined in a study of T cell clonality in common variable immunodeficiency. This clone was observed a handful of times. The antigen is not known. The CDR3 goes on 3 residues after the read ends, and that part is filled in from the germline J gene. The repertoire was sequenced with immunoSEQ multiplex PCR; TCRdb's copy has only in-frame clones and lacks some. The specimen has approximately 7,800 clones, none found just once. Study-wide results and limits: CVID subjects had higher TCRbeta clonality than healthy controls, most marked in about a third. Fewer deletions and N-nucleotide insertions were reportedly seen in common variable immunodeficiency TCR beta sequences. Compared with controls, CVID subjects had fewer shared TCRbeta clones.

J gave up 2 bases and V 1 base, and 2 bases lay outside the gene matches. Germline lookup yields CDR1 SEHNR and CDR2 FQNEAQ (reference sequence). The CDR3 extends over 15 amino acids. CVID meant reduced serum IgG, IgA and/or IgM plus specific antibody deficiency. Blood came from CVID subjects not ill and not taking immunomodulatory or immunosuppressive medication. The V call is TRBV7-9, the J call TRBJ2-5; 9 bases map to TRBD2. What was sequenced was peripheral blood mononuclear cells. The origin of this receptor is a human donor with common variable immunodeficiency. CDR3 loop: CASSLVLAGQETQYF. The sequenced part of the CDR3 DNA is TGTGCCAGCAGCTTAGTGCTAGCGGGACAAGAGACC.